Below, 2 T cell receptor beta chains from the same sample are listed, as sequenced in a study of blood T cell repertoires in COVID-19. Produced via immunoSEQ multiplex PCR; TCRdb's table is partial and in-frame only. The sample consists of about 380,000 clones, around 91% of them appearing once. Source material: peripheral blood. All receptors derive from a man aged 18-30 years with active or convalescent COVID-19.

The chain employs TRBV15 and TRBJ2-2, with D uncertain. The CDR3 extends over 13 amino acids. V lost 0 bases and J lost 7, with 6 bases in between. Germline CDR1 LNHNV, CDR2 YYDKDF (reference sequence). The CDR3 DNA is TGTGCCACCAGCAGAGATCTCAGCGGGGAGCTGTTTTTT. Protein product: CATSRDLSGELFF.

This chain links TRBV2 with TRBJ2-1, with TRBD2 identical over 11 bases. V gave up 4 bases and J gave up 8 bases; unmatched junction bases: 7. Per the germline V gene, CDR1 is SNHLY and CDR2 is FYNNEI. This CDR3 is built from 15 residues. The CDR3 spells CASSVLAGGGDEQFF. The CDR3 DNA is TGTGCCAGCAGTGTCCTAGCGGGAGGAGGCGATGAGCAGTTCTTC.